The 5 T cell receptor beta chains in this list originate from one sample, sequenced in a study of T-cell memory formation after mild COVID-19. MiXCR was run by TCRdb on the 5' RACE reads, yielding one entry per CDR3 protein. The sample carries roughly 370,000 distinct CDR3 sequences, 16% recorded once. Source material: PBMCs or a T cell subset sorted from them (not recorded which). These receptors were taken from a man aged 18 to 35 who had mild COVID-19 (a few samples of this study predate the infection). Cell type and time point are not known.

This clonotype was observed a handful of times. The V gene is TRBV10-3, the J gene TRBJ2-7; 7 nucleotides align to TRBD1. Germline V gives CDR1 ENHRY, CDR2 SYGVKD. Germline trimming cut 10 bases from V and 0 bases from J; bases unmatched to any gene: 9. The CDR3 has 14 amino acids. CDR3 loop: CATTGTDSSYEQYV. In DNA form, the CDR3 reads TGTGCCACTACCGGGACAGACAGCTCCTACGAGCAGTACGTC.

This clonotype was detected a few times. The J gene is TRBJ2-1, the V gene TRBV7-9; D is undetermined. The V end lost 0 bases, the J end lost 2 bases, and 11 bases lay between the germline ends. Per the germline V gene, CDR1 is SEHNR and CDR2 is FQNEAQ (reference sequence). This CDR3 is built from 16 residues. CDR3 coding DNA: TGTGCCAGCAGCTTAGCGCCGGCGCGCGCCTACAATGAGCAGTTCTTC. Amino acids: CASSLAPARAYNEQFF.

The V and J genes are TRBV28 and TRBJ1-2; a possible D gene is TRBD1 (6 bases). This CDR3 contains 14 residues. V was trimmed by 2 bases and J by 1 base, leaving 8 bases between them. From germline, CDR1 is MDHEN and CDR2 SYDVKM. The CDR3 here is CASSLPDSNYGYTF. CDR3 nucleotides: TGTGCCAGCAGTTTACCGGACAGTAACTATGGCTACACCTTC.

This clonotype was recorded a few times. The chain links TRBV5-1 to TRBJ2-7; 9 bases agree with TRBD2. In germline, CDR1 is SGHRS, CDR2 YFSETQ. The CDR3 runs to 17 residues. The V segment lost 0 bases and the J segment 4 bases; nucleotides outside the gene matches: 11. The CDR3: CASSLAPLAGQPYEQYV. In DNA form, the CDR3 reads TGCGCCAGCAGCTTGGCCCCTCTAGCGGGGCAGCCGTACGAGCAGTACGTC.

The chain has TRBV4-1 and TRBJ1-4, with a possible D match to TRBD1 (6 bases). V lost 4 bases, J lost 7 bases, and 19 bases lay in between. This CDR3 is 16 amino acids long. CDR1 is MGHRA and CDR2 is YSYEKL in the germline V gene. The CDR3 DNA follows: TGCGCCAGCAGCCGCCTCCCTCAGGGGTTGGCTGAAAAACTGTTTTTT. It encodes CASSRLPQGLAEKLFF.